The 8 T cell receptor beta chains in this list originate from one sample, sequenced in a study of blood T cell repertoires in COVID-19. This table comes from immunoSEQ multiplex PCR, and its TCRdb copy is limited to in-frame clones, with some not included. The sample carries more than 250,000 clones, around 89% recorded once. Sequenced input: peripheral blood. The receptors shown here come from a woman in her forties or fifties with COVID-19, enrolled during active disease.

The chain has TRBV4-3 and TRBJ1-6; 8 positions agree with TRBD1. The CDR3 covers 15 residues. Germline-derived CDR1 and CDR2 are LGHNA and YSLEER. Trimming removed 0 bases from V and 7 bases from J; junction bases left unmatched: 2. The CDR3 DNA is TGCGCCAGCAGCCAAGAACAGGGGGTGAATTCACCCCTCCACTTT. Translation gives CASSQEQGVNSPLHF.

CDR3 DNA sequence: TGTGCCAGCTCACCACAAGTCGCAGGGCAAGAGACCCAGTACTTC. Protein: CASSPQVAGQETQYF. J is TRBJ2-5 and V is TRBV18, with D perhaps TRBD1 (5 bases). V lost 1 base and J 2 bases, leaving 11 bases between the germline ends. Looked up from germline, CDR1 is KGHSH and CDR2 is LQKENI. The CDR3 consists of 15 residues.

The chain couples TRBV5-1 to TRBJ1-1; D might be TRBD1 (6 bases). CDR1 SGHRS and CDR2 YFSETQ come from the germline V gene. CDR3 size: 16 residues. V was clipped by 5 bases and J by 4 bases, with 21 bases between them. The CDR3 here is CASRPPVGGGGTEAFF. The CDR3 bases are TGCGCCAGCAGGCCGCCCGTTGGGGGCGGGGGCACTGAAGCTTTCTTT.

The chain couples TRBV6-5 to TRBJ1-2, with TRBD1 matching 10 bases. CDR1 is MNHEY and CDR2 is SVGAGI in the germline V gene. This CDR3 contains 15 residues. V lost 6 bases to trimming and J lost 6 bases; unmatched junction nucleotides: 10. The CDR3 bases are TGTGCCAGCAGCCTCTCGAGGGGACAGGGGCATGGCTACACCTTC. Translating it yields CASSLSRGQGHGYTF.

On this clone itself: One junction end disagrees with the germline gene, perhaps due to a read error. This specimen includes other DNA sequences encoding the same CDR3. This chain links TRBV10-1 with TRBJ2-7, with 8 positions matching TRBD1. CDR3 length equals 13 residues. CDR1 is WNHNN, CDR2 SYGVQD, per germline (reference sequence). The CDR3 coding sequence is TGCGCCAGCAGTGAAGGACAGGGCTACGAGCAATACTTC. Translating gives CASSEGQGYEQYF.

The CDR3, as DNA: TGTGCCAGCTCACCAGGAACGGAGATGAACACTGAAGCTTTCTTT. Protein: CASSPGTEMNTEAFF. This chain links TRBV18 with TRBJ1-1, with D hard to call. Per the germline V gene, CDR1 is KGHSH and CDR2 is LQKENI. This CDR3 is built from 15 residues. Trimming left V 2 bases short and J 0 bases short, with 10 bases between.

This sequence joins TRBV7-9 and TRBJ2-3; 8 positions match TRBD1. Germline V gene lookup returns CDR1 SEHNR and CDR2 FQNEAQ (reference sequence). V was clipped by 1 base and J by 8 bases; unmatched bases: 5. The CDR3 consists of 14 residues. The CDR3 DNA follows: TGTGCCAGCAGCTTAGAAGGACAGGGACCTACGCAGTATTTT. This gives the protein CASSLEGQGPTQYF.

The rearrangement links TRBV30 to TRBJ2-7; tentatively, D is TRBD2 (5 bases). The CDR3 loop spans 13 amino acids. Deletions cut 6 bases from V and 0 bases from J, with 12 bases between. In germline, CDR1 is GTSNPN, CDR2 SVGIG (reference sequence). The CDR3 nucleotides are TGTGCCTGCAAGTCGGGAAGCTCCTACGAGCAGTACTTC. It yields the protein CACKSGSSYEQYF.